Listed below are T cell receptor beta chains from one sample, sequenced in a study of blood T cells in healthy people across ages. TCRdb used MiXCR to reprocess the 5' RACE reads, holding one entry per CDR3 protein. Among 600,000 or so distinct CDR3 sequences listed, roughly 30% were seen once. The sequencing sample was made of blood. The source is a woman older than 75 in good health. The CDR3 runs from the conserved cysteine through the conserved F or W. Each record gives: V gene, J gene, clone size, D gene, CDR3 DNA, CDR3 protein. D genes are given only for firm matches. Some rows have no size entry. The others give once, few or many, or a class for an expanded clone.

TRBV5-6	TRBJ1-4	NA	TRBD1	TGTGCCAGCAGCCTTTTTGGGACAGAGGCGGAAAAACTGTTTTTT	CASSLFGTEAEKLFF
TRBV7-9	TRBJ2-7	NA	NA	TGTGCCAGCAGCAAAGGGGACGCCGGACGGTACTTC	CASSKGDAGRYF
TRBV3-1	TRBJ2-3	many	NA	TGTGCCAGCAGCCAAGACAGGGTTGGAAGCACAGATACGCAGTATTTT	CASSQDRVGSTDTQYF
TRBV6-6	TRBJ2-5	many	NA	TGTGCCACTAGCCCACAGGGTCAAGAGACCCAGTACTTC	CATSPQGQETQYF
TRBV7-2	TRBJ2-5	many	TRBD2	TGTGCCAGCAGCCCGAGGACTAGCATAAATGGAGAGACCCAGTACTTC	CASSPRTSINGETQYF
TRBV6-5	TRBJ1-4	many	NA	TGTGCCAGCAGTTCCGGACCGCGCTCTTCTGGAAAACTGTTTTTT	CASSSGPRSSGKLFF
TRBV6-6	TRBJ1-4	NA	TRBD1	TGTGCCAGCAACGGACAGGGGGCAGGTGAAAAACTGTTTTTT	CASNGQGAGEKLFF
TRBV5-5	TRBJ2-1	NA	TRBD2	TGTGCCAGCAGCTCTCTAGCGGGGGGTGGGGGTAATGAGCAGTTCTTC	CASSSLAGGGGNEQFF
TRBV7-8	TRBJ2-7	NA	NA	TGTGCTGGCAGCTCGTCCGGGACCCTGGGACGGTACTTC	CAGSSSGTLGRYF
TRBV18	TRBJ2-7	many	TRBD1	TGTGCCAGCTCACCGGTGGACAGGGCCTACGAGCAGTACTTC	CASSPVDRAYEQYF
TRBV7-9	TRBJ2-1	NA	TRBD2	TGTGCCAGCAGCCCAAGGGGGTCTAGCGGGAGTACCGAGCAGTTCTTC	CASSPRGSSGSTEQFF
TRBV12-5	TRBJ1-1	NA	NA	TGTGCTAGTGGTCGGATCCGGGGAAGGACTGAAGCTTTCTTT	CASGRIRGRTEAFF
TRBV5-1	TRBJ2-5	many	TRBD1	TGCGCCAGCAGCTTGACAGGGGATAAGGGAGAGACCCAGTACTTC	CASSLTGDKGETQYF
TRBV5-4	TRBJ2-5	many	TRBD2	TGTGCCAGCAGCCCCTGGGCCAGCGGGGTCGAGACCCAGTACTTC	CASSPWASGVETQYF
TRBV7-8	TRBJ2-5	NA	TRBD2	TGTGCCAGCAGTGAAGGGAGTTTAGCGGGGCGCCAAGAGACCCAGTACTTC	CASSEGSLAGRQETQYF
TRBV24-1	TRBJ2-1	NA	NA	TGTGCCACCAGTGTCCGAGGAGTGGAGCAGTTCTTC	CATSVRGVEQFF
TRBV6-5	TRBJ2-5	few	TRBD1	TGTGCCAGCAGAGCTAGGGACAGGGTTCAGTACTTC	CASRARDRVQYF
TRBV12-3/TRBV12-4	TRBJ1-2	many	NA	TGTGCCAGCAGTTTAGCTAGGACTGTCTATGGCTACACCTTC	CASSLARTVYGYTF
TRBV9	TRBJ2-7	NA	NA	TGCGCCAGCAGCGTGGCCCCTCCCGGGAATGAGCAGTACTTC	CASSVAPPGNEQYF
TRBV3-1	TRBJ1-1	many	NA	TGTGCCAGCAGTTCGGGGTGGAACACTGAAGCTTTCTTT	CASSSGWNTEAFF
TRBV19	TRBJ2-2	NA	TRBD1	TGTGCCAGTAGTATAGATTTTACAGGGGGAAGGAACACCGGGGAGCTGTTTTTT	CASSIDFTGGRNTGELFF
TRBV14	TRBJ1-2	few	NA	TGTGCCAGCAGCCACCTCGGGACCTACTCTGGCTACACCTTC	CASSHLGTYSGYTF
TRBV6-1	TRBJ1-5	few	NA	TGTGCCAGCAGTGAAGGGGTCCACGCGGAGCCCCAGCATTTT	CASSEGVHAEPQHF
TRBV4-1	TRBJ1-2	few	NA	TGCGCCAGCAGCCAAGGGGGCCTCAGGGGCTATGGCTACACCTTC	CASSQGGLRGYGYTF
TRBV12-3/TRBV12-4	TRBJ1-2	NA	TRBD1	TGTGCCAGCACGGGGACAGGGGGCAGAGGCTACACCTTC	CASTGTGGRGYTF
TRBV12-3/TRBV12-4	TRBJ1-1	NA	NA	TGTGCCAGCAGGGCCGGGACGAAGACTGAAGCTTTCTTT	CASRAGTKTEAFF
TRBV20-1	TRBJ1-1	many	TRBD1	TGCAGTGCTAGAGCCCTACAGGGGACTGAAGCTTTCTTT	CSARALQGTEAFF
TRBV12-3/TRBV12-4	TRBJ1-2	many	TRBD1	TGTGCCAGCAGCGAGACAGGGGGCAAGAGCTATGGCTACACCTTC	CASSETGGKSYGYTF
TRBV30	TRBJ2-5	many	NA	TGTGCCTGGAGTAGAGAAGAGACCCAGTACTTC	CAWSREETQYF
TRBV20-1	TRBJ1-5	NA	NA	TGCAGTGCTAAACCAGATAGGATAGTCAATCAGCCCCAGCATTTT	CSAKPDRIVNQPQHF
TRBV12-3/TRBV12-4	TRBJ2-1	NA	TRBD1	TGTGCCAGCAGTTTAGGACAGGGGAGAGCCGATGAGCAGTTCTTC	CASSLGQGRADEQFF
TRBV6-2/TRBV6-3	TRBJ1-5	many	NA	TGTGCCAGCAGTTACTCTGAGGGGAGAATTCAGCCCCAGCATTTT	CASSYSEGRIQPQHF
TRBV2	TRBJ2-3	NA	NA	TGTGCCAGCAGTGAGAAGCGACCCACCACAGATACGCAGTATTTT	CASSEKRPTTDTQYF
TRBV20-1	TRBJ2-7	NA	NA	TGCAGTGCTAGATCCTACGCCTCCTACGAGCAGTACTTC	CSARSYASYEQYF
TRBV6-1	TRBJ2-3	NA	NA	TGTGCCAGCAGCACCTTGGGCACAGATACGCAGTATTTT	CASSTLGTDTQYF
TRBV6-5	TRBJ2-1	NA	TRBD2	TGTGCCAGCGAGGTAGCGGGAGAGGGGGTTAATGAGCAGTTCTTC	CASEVAGEGVNEQFF
TRBV13	TRBJ2-7	many	NA	TGTGCCAGCAGCTCCGCCGCCGGGACCTCAGGGGCCTACGAGCAGTACTTC	CASSSAAGTSGAYEQYF
TRBV6-5	TRBJ1-2	many	NA	TGTGCCAGCAGTCCCGGACAGCTTAACTATGGCTACACCTTC	CASSPGQLNYGYTF
TRBV29-1	TRBJ2-6	many	TRBD1	TGCAGCGTTTCCGGGACAGTCAACTCTGGGGCCAACGTCCTGACTTTC	CSVSGTVNSGANVLTF
TRBV12-3/TRBV12-4	TRBJ1-4	NA	NA	TGTGCCAGCAGTCTCAACCAGGGTAACGGTGAAAAACTGTTTTTT	CASSLNQGNGEKLFF
TRBV5-6	TRBJ2-6	NA	NA	TGTGCCAGCAGCTTTTTTGGGACTGGGGCCAACGTCCTGACTTTC	CASSFFGTGANVLTF
TRBV5-1	TRBJ1-1	NA	TRBD1	TGCGCCAGCAGCATCGGACAGGGTCGGGCTGAAGCTTTCTTT	CASSIGQGRAEAFF
TRBV7-3	TRBJ2-7	NA	TRBD2	TGTGCCAGCAGCCGGAGAGCGGGGGGACTTCGTACCTACGAGCAGTACTTC	CASSRRAGGLRTYEQYF